The 8 T cell receptor beta chains given below trace back to one sample, sequenced in a study of cytomegalovirus exposure and HLA in healthy donors. Primers included in the PCR were 60 Vbeta and 13 Jbeta primers. Libraries were prepared by immunoSEQ multiplex PCR; TCRdb keeps only in-frame clonotypes and omits some of them. The table shows about 160,000 clones, with around four fifths occurring only once. What was sequenced was PBMCs. Receptors originate from a man between 18 and 35 years old in good health and CMV-seropositive.

The V call is TRBV10-1, the J call TRBJ2-1; 13 bases agree with TRBD2. The CDR3 spans 15 residues. CDR1 is WNHNN and CDR2 is SYGVQD in the germline V gene (reference sequence). Germline trimming cut 6 bases from V and 10 bases from J; bases unmatched to any gene: 9. The CDR3 is CASSGGLAGPGEQFF. The CDR3 bases are TGCGCCAGCAGCGGGGGACTAGCGGGGCCAGGAGAGCAGTTCTTC.

V is TRBV13 and J is TRBJ2-7, with D possibly matching TRBD2 (5 bases). This CDR3 has 15 amino acids. The V and J ends lost 5 bases and 7 bases respectively, with 21 bases between them. The germline CDR1 and CDR2 sequences are PRHDT and FYEKMQ (reference sequence). The CDR3 sequence: CASSTRVSSRWEQYF. Here the CDR3 DNA reads TGTGCCAGCAGCACTAGGGTAAGCTCTCGATGGGAGCAGTACTTC.

Remarks on this clone: This is likely a read error, given that the CDR3 carries no conserved phenylalanine or tryptophan at its end. V usage is TRBV6-1 and J usage is TRBJ1-6, with D tentatively TRBD1 (6 bases). The V and J ends lost 8 bases and 14 bases respectively, with 19 bases between them. The CDR3 spans 13 residues. Germline V gene data show CDR1 as MNHNS and CDR2 as SASEGT. CDR3 sequence (DNA): TGTGCCAGCGGGGGCATGCAGGCCGGGACCCTCCACCTT. This encodes CASGGMQAGTLHL.

This sequence joins TRBV4-3 and TRBJ1-4; unclear D gene. Trimming shortened V by 3 bases and J by 0 bases, and 8 bases separated the two germline ends. There are 15 residues in the CDR3. CDR1 and CDR2 (germline): LGHNA, YSLEER. The CDR3 here is CASSHSQSTNEKLFF. The DNA of the CDR3 is TGCGCCAGCAGCCATTCGCAGTCAACTAATGAAAAACTGTTTTTT.

The rearrangement joins TRBV29-1 to TRBJ2-5; 7 bases align to TRBD1. The CDR3 covers 16 residues. Germline V gene lookup returns CDR1 SQVTM and CDR2 ANQGSEA. The junction had 11 bases not matched to a gene; V was cut back by 1 base and J by 3 bases. This chain's CDR3 is CSVEVRGDRAEETQYF. Written as DNA, the CDR3 is TGCAGCGTTGAAGTAAGAGGTGACAGGGCGGAAGAGACCCAGTACTTC.

On this clone: This CDR3 fails to terminate in the conserved phenylalanine or tryptophan, so it likely reflects a read error. Other nucleotide sequences in the sample specify the same CDR3. The chain combines TRBV11-1 with TRBJ1-6; 7 bases are a match to TRBD1. Trimming cost V 5 bases and J 5 bases; bases outside gene matches: 3. Germline lookup yields CDR1 SGHAT and CDR2 FQDESV (reference sequence). The CDR3 covers 14 residues. The CDR3 reads CASSRTGNNSPLHL. CDR3 sequence (DNA): TGTGCCAGCAGCCGGACAGGAAATAATTCACCCCTCCACCTT.

There are a few counts of this clone. The chain employs TRBV2 and TRBJ1-3; no firm D call. V lost 7 bases and J 2 bases, leaving 18 bases between the germline ends. There are 16 residues in the CDR3. Germline CDR1 SNHLY, CDR2 FYNNEI. This CDR3 is CASINARGYAGNTIYF. In nucleotides, the CDR3 is TGTGCCAGCATCAACGCTCGGGGTTACGCTGGAAACACCATATATTTT.

Here the CDR3 DNA reads TGTGCCAGCAGCCCCGGGACAGGGGTGGGGAACACTGAAGCTTTCTTT. Residues: CASSPGTGVGNTEAFF. The chain carries TRBV2 and TRBJ1-1, with 10 positions matching TRBD1. This CDR3 region has 16 residues. V dropped 6 bases and J dropped 1; count of bases not matched to a gene: 8. Germline V gene lookup returns CDR1 SNHLY and CDR2 FYNNEI.